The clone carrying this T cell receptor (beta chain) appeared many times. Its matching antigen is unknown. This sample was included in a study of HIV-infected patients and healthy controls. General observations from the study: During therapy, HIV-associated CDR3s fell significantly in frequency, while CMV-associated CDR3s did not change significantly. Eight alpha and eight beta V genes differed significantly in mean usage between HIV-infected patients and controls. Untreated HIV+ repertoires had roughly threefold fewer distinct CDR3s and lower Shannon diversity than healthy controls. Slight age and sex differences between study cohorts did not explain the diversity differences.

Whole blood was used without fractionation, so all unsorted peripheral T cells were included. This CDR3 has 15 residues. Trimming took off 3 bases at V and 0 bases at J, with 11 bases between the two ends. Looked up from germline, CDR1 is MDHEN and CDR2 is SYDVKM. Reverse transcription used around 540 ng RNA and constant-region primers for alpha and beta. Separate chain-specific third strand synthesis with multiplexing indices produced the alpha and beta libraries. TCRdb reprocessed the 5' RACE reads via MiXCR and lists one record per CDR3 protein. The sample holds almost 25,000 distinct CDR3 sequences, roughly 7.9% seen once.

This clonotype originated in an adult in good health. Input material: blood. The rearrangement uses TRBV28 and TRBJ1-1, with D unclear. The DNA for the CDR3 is TGTGCCAGCAGTTTTAGGGAGGAAATGAACACTGAAGCTTTCTTT. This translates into CASSFREEMNTEAFF.